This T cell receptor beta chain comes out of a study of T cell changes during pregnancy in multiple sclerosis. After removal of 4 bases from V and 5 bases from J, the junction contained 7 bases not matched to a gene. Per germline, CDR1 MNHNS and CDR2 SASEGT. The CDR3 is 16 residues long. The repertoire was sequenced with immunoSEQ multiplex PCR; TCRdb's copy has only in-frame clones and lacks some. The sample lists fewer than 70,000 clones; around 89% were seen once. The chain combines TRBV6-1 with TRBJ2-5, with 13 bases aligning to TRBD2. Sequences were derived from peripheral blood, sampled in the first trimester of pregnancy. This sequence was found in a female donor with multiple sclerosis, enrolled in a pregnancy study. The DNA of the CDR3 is TGTGCCAGCAGTGTATTACTAGCGGGAGGGCCGGAGACCCAGTACTTC. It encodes CASSVLLAGGPETQYF.